These 26 T cell receptor beta chains were sequenced from one sample in a study of blood T cells in healthy people across ages. The authors ran a second PCR of about 7 to 12 cycles using a sample-barcoded 5' primer and a J-beta primer mix. TCRdb fed the 5' RACE reads into MiXCR, producing one record per CDR3 protein. The sample has 1.5 million to 2 million distinct CDR3 sequences, around 50% seen once. What was sequenced was blood. The receptors were sampled from a woman aged 40 to 55 in good health.

This clonotype has a handful of counts. The chain has TRBV7-2 and TRBJ1-5; a weak D match, TRBD1 (6 bases). Germline V gene lookup returns CDR1 SGHTA and CDR2 FQGNSA. The V end lost 3 bases, the J end lost 7 bases, and 16 bases lay between the germline ends. The CDR3 loop spans 15 amino acids. CDR3 sequence (DNA): TGTGCCAGCAGCTTGGGAGTACAGGGCTACCAGCCCCAGCATTTT. As protein: CASSLGVQGYQPQHF.

This chain connects TRBV12-3 or TRBV12-4 to TRBJ2-5; 8 nucleotides line up with TRBD1. V lost 5 bases and J lost 1; bases outside the gene matches: 9. The CDR3 loop spans 16 amino acids. The CDR3 DNA sequence: TGTGCCAGCAGTAAGGGACAGGTCATATCCCAAGAGACCCAGTACTTC. It is translated as CASSKGQVISQETQYF.

The sample holds a few counts of this clonotype. The chain recombines TRBV20-1 with TRBJ1-2; possibly TRBD1 for D (5 bases). Germline values: CDR1 DFQATT, CDR2 SNEGSKA (reference sequence). The CDR3 is 13 residues long. The germline V and J ends were trimmed by 3 bases and 8 bases, with 16 bases remaining between them. Here the CDR3 reads CSARGTAYGGYTF. In nucleotides, the CDR3 is TGCAGTGCTAGGGGGACGGCATATGGGGGCTACACCTTC.

The rearrangement links TRBV4-1 to TRBJ1-2; 10 bases are a match to TRBD1. Germline V CDR1 and CDR2: MGHRA, YSYEKL. The V and J ends lost 4 bases and 3 bases, in that order; junction bases with no gene match: 8. The CDR3 totals 16 residues. DNA of the CDR3: TGCGCCAGCAGCCGCACATTGACAGGGGGCGACTATGGCTACACCTTC. Translation: CASSRTLTGGDYGYTF.

The chain couples TRBV7-8 to TRBJ2-5; the match to TRBD1 covers 8 bases. J lost 0 bases, V lost 4 bases, and 7 bases had no gene match. The CDR3 extends over 16 amino acids. CDR1 and CDR2 (germline): SGHVS, FQNEAQ. For the CDR3, the DNA is TGTGCCAGCAGCTCACCCGGGACAGGCGACCAAGAGACCCAGTACTTC. This gives the protein CASSSPGTGDQETQYF.

The chain uses TRBV15 and TRBJ1-2; 7 bases map to TRBD1. Trimming cost V 5 bases and J 10 bases; bases outside gene matches: 13. CDR1 LNHNV and CDR2 YYDKDF come from the germline V gene (reference sequence). This CDR3 has 14 amino acids. The CDR3 here is CATSDIWTGGDYTF. The CDR3, as DNA: TGTGCCACCAGCGACATCTGGACAGGTGGAGACTACACCTTC.

The CDR3 spells CASSLRDRGHGYTF. As DNA, the CDR3 is TGTGCCAGCAGTCTCCGGGACAGGGGGCATGGCTACACCTTC. The gene calls are TRBV28 and TRBJ1-2; 12 bases line up with TRBD1. The V and J ends lost 5 bases and 6 bases, in that order; junction bases with no gene match: 4. The CDR3 length is 14 residues. Germline V gene data show CDR1 as MDHEN and CDR2 as SYDVKM.

This clonotype appeared a few times. The chain has TRBV4-2 and TRBJ2-1; 12 positions match TRBD2. CDR3 length equals 18 residues. Germline CDR1 and CDR2: LGHNA and YNFKEQ. Trimming removed 3 bases from V and 6 bases from J; junction bases left unmatched: 12. The CDR3 nucleotides read TGTGCCAGCAGCCAGGGCGGACTAGCGGGGCTACAATCCAATGAGCAGTTCTTC. This translates into CASSQGGLAGLQSNEQFF.

This clonotype was observed a handful of times. The chain uses TRBV29-1 and TRBJ2-3; 8 bases align to TRBD1. The ends lost 0 bases at V and 11 bases at J; junction bases unmatched: 22. CDR1 SQVTM and CDR2 ANQGSEA come from the germline V gene. The CDR3 runs to 18 residues. This CDR3 reads CSVEDPQGVKDLEIEQYF. CDR3 sequence (DNA): TGCAGCGTTGAAGACCCACAGGGGGTGAAGGACTTGGAGATCGAGCAGTATTTT.

V is TRBV28 and J is TRBJ1-5; 12 nucleotides align to TRBD1. The ends lost 6 bases at V and 2 bases at J; junction bases unmatched: 11. The CDR3 has 18 residues. The V gene's germline CDR1 is MDHEN and CDR2 SYDVKM. CDR3 sequence: CASSLTQGQGAGNQPQHF. CDR3 in DNA: TGTGCCAGCAGCTTAACCCAGGGACAGGGGGCCGGCAATCAGCCCCAGCATTTT.

This sequence joins TRBV28 and TRBJ2-3; 7 positions agree with TRBD1. V shed 2 bases, J shed 7 bases, and the junction held 6 bases outside the gene matches. The germline gives CDR1 MDHEN, CDR2 SYDVKM. The CDR3 spans 14 residues. CDR3 nucleotide sequence: TGTGCCAGCAGTTTAGAGGGGGCTCTTAATACGCAGTATTTT. Its protein is CASSLEGALNTQYF.

The V call is TRBV6-6, the J call TRBJ2-1; 10 nucleotides agree with TRBD2. The CDR3 runs 15 residues. Germline V gene sequence: CDR1 MNHNY, CDR2 SVGAGI (reference sequence). With 2 bases clipped from V and 3 bases from J, the junction kept 1 base outside the gene matches. CDR3 coding DNA: TGTGCCAGCAGTTACCTAGCGGGGGACTACAATGAGCAGTTCTTC. It translates to CASSYLAGDYNEQFF.

This clonotype was counted a few times. The chain has TRBV7-2 and TRBJ2-3; D call uncertain. The germline gives CDR1 SGHTA, CDR2 FQGNSA. The CDR3 covers 16 residues. The ends were cut back, 1 base at V and 4 bases at J, with 15 bases in the middle. CDR3 in DNA: TGTGCCAGCAGCTTAGGGACGACTCAGTACTCAGATACGCAGTATTTT. It encodes CASSLGTTQYSDTQYF.

The chain employs TRBV24-1 and TRBJ1-5; no definite D call. The CDR3 is made up of 12 amino acids. The V end was cut by 4 bases, the J end by 12 bases, with 12 bases between. Germline V CDR1 and CDR2: KGHDR, SFDVKD. The CDR3 sequence: CATSDVWGVQHF. The CDR3 DNA follows: TGTGCCACCAGTGACGTCTGGGGAGTCCAGCATTTT.

The table lists this clonotype with a few counts. The chain recombines TRBV6-5 with TRBJ2-1, with a possible D match to TRBD1 (6 bases). The CDR3 consists of 13 residues. Trimming shortened V by 5 bases and J by 3 bases, and 8 bases separated the two germline ends. Germline V gene lookup returns CDR1 MNHEY and CDR2 SVGAGI. CDR3 sequence (DNA): TGTGCCAGCAGTACAGGGTTCTACAATGAGCAGTTCTTC. Protein product: CASSTGFYNEQFF.

J is TRBJ1-2 and V is TRBV20-1, with 8 bases matching TRBD1. Trimming cost V 3 bases and J 7 bases; bases outside gene matches: 13. In germline, CDR1 is DFQATT, CDR2 SNEGSKA (reference sequence). This CDR3 is built from 15 residues. The CDR3: CSASYKGQDFSGYTF. The CDR3 DNA sequence: TGCAGTGCTAGTTATAAGGGACAGGACTTTTCTGGCTACACCTTC.

In regard to this clonotype: A junction end diverges from the germline sequence, so it may reflect a read error. The chain uses TRBV19 and TRBJ1-2; TRBD1 is a possible D gene (5 bases). From germline, CDR1 is LNHDA and CDR2 SQIVND (reference sequence). The CDR3 loop spans 14 amino acids. CDR3 amino acids: CASTHWDGSYGYTF. CDR3 DNA sequence: TGTGCTAGTACCCATTGGGACGGATCCTATGGCTACACCTTC.

The chain recombines TRBV5-4 with TRBJ1-2; D not resolved. CDR3 length: 14 amino acids. V lost 4 bases and J 2 bases, leaving 12 bases between the germline ends. Germline V gene sequence: CDR1 SGHNT, CDR2 YYREEE (reference sequence). The CDR3 is CASSVSLQNYGYTF. CDR3 nucleotides: TGTGCCAGCAGCGTGTCGCTACAAAACTATGGCTACACCTTC.

The chain joins TRBV7-2 to TRBJ2-7; D unclear. V was cut by 1 base and J by 0 bases, with 10 bases left in between. The CDR3 spans 15 residues. CDR1 is SGHTA and CDR2 is FQGNSA in the germline V gene. CDR3: CASSLEVLSSYEQYF. DNA for the CDR3: TGTGCCAGCAGCTTAGAGGTCCTTAGCTCCTACGAGCAGTACTTC.

The rearrangement joins TRBV9 to TRBJ2-6; D unresolved. Germline values: CDR1 SGDLS, CDR2 YYNGEE. The CDR3 loop spans 16 amino acids. V lost 1 base, J lost 2 bases, and 10 bases lay in between. The CDR3 here is CASSVTPIPGANVLTF. CDR3 nucleotide sequence: TGTGCCAGCAGCGTAACACCTATACCTGGGGCCAACGTCCTGACTTTC.

This clonotype was recorded many times. This chain uses TRBV3-1 with TRBJ2-5; no clear D gene. There are 13 residues in the CDR3. CDR1 and CDR2 from the germline V gene are LGHDT and YNNKEL (reference sequence). With 1 base removed from V and 5 bases from J, the gap between germline ends came to 8 bases. The chain's CDR3 is CASSQGTSETQYF. CDR3 sequence (DNA): TGTGCCAGCAGCCAAGGGACGTCTGAGACCCAGTACTTC.

CDR3 bases: TGTGCCAGCAGGTTTGGGGGTGAGCAGTTCTTC. Its protein product is CASRFGGEQFF. The chain couples TRBV7-8 to TRBJ2-1, with D perhaps matching TRBD1 or TRBD2 (5 bases each). Germline-derived CDR1 and CDR2 are SGHVS and FQNEAQ. The CDR3 is 11 residues long. Trimming took 6 bases from V and 9 from J, leaving 9 bases between them. The whole variable domain, remainder taken from reference TRBV7-8 and TRBJ2-1, is GAGVSQSPRYKVAKRGQDVALRCDPISGHVSLFWYQQALGQGPEFLTYFQNEAQLDKSGLPSDRFFAERPEGSVSTLKIQRTQQEDSAVYLCASRFGGEQFFGPGTRLTVL.

The chain combines TRBV7-2 with TRBJ2-1; the match to TRBD1 covers 7 bases. The CDR3 runs 13 residues. J was trimmed by 7 bases and V by 7 bases; bases with no gene match: 7. Looked up from germline, CDR1 is SGHTA and CDR2 is FQGNSA. The CDR3 protein is CASTRDRVNEQFF. CDR3 in DNA: TGTGCCAGCACCCGCGACAGGGTGAATGAGCAGTTCTTC.

The chain carries TRBV20-1 and TRBJ2-7; 9 bases align to TRBD1. The CDR3 runs to 13 residues. Germline V CDR1 and CDR2: DFQATT, SNEGSKA (reference sequence). Trimming cost V 4 bases and J 0 bases; bases outside gene matches: 1. The CDR3 loop is CSAKTGGSYEQYF. CDR3 in DNA: TGCAGTGCTAAGACAGGGGGCTCCTACGAGCAGTACTTC.

CDR3 coding DNA: TGCGCCAGCAGCGCCAACAGGGCATTGGGCTACACCTTC. Protein sequence: CASSANRALGYTF. The V call is TRBV5-1, the J call TRBJ1-2; D may be TRBD1 (6 bases). Trimming stripped 4 bases from V and 8 bases from J, with 15 bases between. In germline, CDR1 is SGHRS, CDR2 YFSETQ. The CDR3 is made up of 13 amino acids.

This clonotype was seen repeatedly, ten times or more. The chain links TRBV29-1 to TRBJ2-5; D could derive from TRBD1 or TRBD2 (5 bases each). The length of the CDR3 is 15 residues. The ends were cut back, 6 bases at V and 2 bases at J, with 19 bases in the middle. The germline CDR1 and CDR2 sequences are SQVTM and ANQGSEA. The DNA of the CDR3 is TGCAGCGTCCCCCGAGACCCGTGGGGGCAAGAGACCCAGTACTTC. Translated, it gives CSVPRDPWGQETQYF. Full variable domain (remainder filled in from reference TRBV29-1 and TRBJ2-5): SAVISQKPSRDICQRGTSLTIQCQVDSQVTMMFWYRQQPGQSLTLIATANQGSEATYESGFVIDKFPISRPNLTFSTLTVSNMSPEDSSIYLCSVPRDPWGQETQYFGPGTRLLVL.